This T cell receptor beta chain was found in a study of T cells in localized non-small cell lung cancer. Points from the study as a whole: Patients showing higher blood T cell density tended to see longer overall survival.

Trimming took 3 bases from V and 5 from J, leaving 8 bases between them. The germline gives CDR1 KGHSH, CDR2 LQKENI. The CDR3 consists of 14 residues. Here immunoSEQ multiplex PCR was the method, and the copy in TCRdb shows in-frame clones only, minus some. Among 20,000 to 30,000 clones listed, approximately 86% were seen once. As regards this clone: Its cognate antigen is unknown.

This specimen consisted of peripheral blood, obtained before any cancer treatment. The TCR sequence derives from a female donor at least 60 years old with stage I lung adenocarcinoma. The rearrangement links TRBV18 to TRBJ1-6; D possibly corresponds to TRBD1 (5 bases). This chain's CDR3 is CASSPGPNNSPLHF. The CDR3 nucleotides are TGTGCCAGCTCACCGGGGCCTAATAATTCACCCCTCCACTTT.